These T cell receptor beta chains were read from a single sample in a study of OX40 agonist ivuxolimab in advanced cancers. Produced via immunoSEQ multiplex PCR; TCRdb's table is partial and in-frame only. This table holds tens of thousands of clones, approximately 80% found once. Sequencing used CD4+ or CD8+ T cells sorted from blood, obtained in a trial of the OX40 agonist ivuxolimab. The receptors were gathered from an adult with an advanced solid tumor such as melanoma, head and neck, liver or kidney cancer. The CDR3 runs from the conserved cysteine through the conserved F or W. The D gene is left open where the match is weak. Expanded clones get a size class; other rows say once, few or many, or leave the size out.

D	size	V	J	DNA	CDR3
TRBD2	-	TRBV4-3	TRBJ2-3	TGCGCCAGCAGCCAAGAAACTAGCGGGAAGACAGATACGCAGTATTTT	CASSQETSGKTDTQYF
TRBD1	-	TRBV6-5	TRBJ1-1	TGTGCCAGCAGTTACACACCGGGACAGGACACTGAAGCTTTCTTT	CASSYTPGQDTEAFF
-	-	TRBV5-1	TRBJ2-7	TGCGCCAGCAGCCCCGCAGGGACCTACGAGCAGTACTTC	CASSPAGTYEQYF
-	once	TRBV6-5	TRBJ1-1	TGTGCCAGCAGTTATGACCCGGGAACTGAAGCTTTCTTT	CASSYDPGTEAFF
TRBD2	-	TRBV5-1	TRBJ2-5	TGCGCCAGCAGCTCCCCTCTAGCGGGGGTTCAAGAGACCCAGTACTTC	CASSSPLAGVQETQYF
TRBD1	-	TRBV6-5	TRBJ1-3	TGTGCCAGCAGTTACGGGACAGGGGGAAACACCATATATTTT	CASSYGTGGNTIYF
TRBD1	-	TRBV6-1	TRBJ2-7	TGTGCCAGCAGATACCCGGGACAGGGCTACGAGCAGTACTTC	CASRYPGQGYEQYF
TRBD2	-	TRBV28	TRBJ2-7	TGTGCCAGCAGTCCGACTAGCGGCCACTACGAGCAGTACTTC	CASSPTSGHYEQYF
TRBD1	-	TRBV7-9	TRBJ1-1	TGTGCCAGCAGCCCCGGGGACAGGGACGAAGCTTTCTTT	CASSPGDRDEAFF
-	-	TRBV7-9	TRBJ2-1	TGTGCCAGCAGCCCCCCTATTGCGGGTGAGCAGTTCTTC	CASSPPIAGEQFF
-	-	TRBV27	TRBJ2-2	TGTGCCAGCAGTTTAATGGGGCAGGAGCTGTTTTTT	CASSLMGQELFF
-	once	TRBV28	TRBJ2-1	TGTGCCAGCAGTTTAGTGCGGGCTGGGTCAGATGAGCAGTTCTTC	CASSLVRAGSDEQFF
-	-	TRBV2	TRBJ1-5	TGTGCCAGCAGCGCATGGGATTTGGGCAATCAGCCCCAGCATTTT	CASSAWDLGNQPQHF
TRBD1	-	TRBV5-6	TRBJ1-1	TGTGCCAGCAGCTTCTTGGGACAGGGGTGGGCTGAAGCTTTCTTT	CASSFLGQGWAEAFF
TRBD1	-	TRBV19	TRBJ1-1	TGTGCCAGTAGTCTAGCCAGTGTAGGGGGCGAAGCTTTCTTT	CASSLASVGGEAFF
-	-	TRBV28	TRBJ2-2	TGTGCCAGCAGAAGGAACACCGGGGAGCTGTTTTTT	CASRRNTGELFF
-	-	TRBV28	TRBJ1-1	TGTGCCAGCAGTTTCCAGCGGGACACTGAAGCTTTCTTT	CASSFQRDTEAFF
-	-	TRBV4-3	TRBJ2-2	TGCGCCAGCAGCCAAGATCGGTTGGGCGGGGAGCTGTTTTTT	CASSQDRLGGELFF
-	-	TRBV28	TRBJ1-2	TGTGCCAGCAGTCCAGCAGGGGCTAACTATGGCTACACCTTC	CASSPAGANYGYTF
-	-	TRBV27	TRBJ2-5	TGTGCCAGCAGTTTATTTGGCGGCATAGAGACCCAGTACTTC	CASSLFGGIETQYF
-	-	TRBV5-1	TRBJ1-2	TGCGCCAGCAGCTATGGAGATGCCTATGGCTACACCTTC	CASSYGDAYGYTF
TRBD1	-	TRBV6-5	TRBJ2-7	TGTGCCACTCGGAACGGACAGGGGAGTTACGAGCAGTACTTC	CATRNGQGSYEQYF
-	-	TRBV30	TRBJ1-1	TGTGCCTGGAGTGTACGGCCACCGGGCACTGAAGCTTTCTTT	CAWSVRPPGTEAFF
-	-	TRBV27	TRBJ2-2	TGTGCCAGCAGTTTAATTTCCGGGGAGCTGTTTTTT	CASSLISGELFF
TRBD2	-	TRBV11-2	TRBJ2-2	TGTGCCAGCAGCGGGAGGGGGAACACCGGGGAGCTGTTTTTT	CASSGRGNTGELFF